Listed here are 25 T cell receptor beta chains from one sample, sequenced in a study of shared T cell receptors in the human thymus. This table comes from immunoSEQ multiplex PCR, and its TCRdb copy is limited to in-frame clones, with some not included. The table includes 630,000 or so clones, over 75% detected once. The data also belong to a second study, concerning human thymus T cells.

Material for sequencing was thymocytes. The receptors here all came from a boy under three years old with a congenital heart defect.

This clone was observed a single time. The sample contains more than one DNA sequence encoding this CDR3. The chain employs TRBV6-5 and TRBJ1-5; 7 bases fit TRBD1. V lost 5 bases, J lost 2 bases, and 3 bases stayed unmatched. Germline V CDR1 and CDR2: MNHEY, SVGAGI. The CDR3 is made up of 14 amino acids. This CDR3 is CASSHRGGNQPQHF. CDR3 nucleotides: TGTGCCAGCAGTCACAGGGGTGGCAATCAGCCCCAGCATTTT.

CDR3 sequence: CASSETGGYSNQPQHF. The DNA of the CDR3 is TGTGCCAGCAGTGAGACAGGGGGCTATAGCAATCAGCCCCAGCATTTT. The chain combines TRBV28 with TRBJ1-5, with 10 bases aligning to TRBD1. V shed 5 bases and J 0 bases; nucleotides not matched to a gene: 4. Looked up from germline, CDR1 is MDHEN and CDR2 is SYDVKM. The CDR3 spans 16 residues.

The chain employs TRBV4-1 and TRBJ2-7; 10 bases are a match to TRBD1. Trimming cost V 4 bases and J 3 bases; bases outside gene matches: 12. This CDR3 region has 17 residues. The germline V gene has CDR1 MGHRA and CDR2 YSYEKL. The CDR3 sequence: CASSRESRDRGFYEQYF. CDR3 nucleotides: TGCGCCAGCAGCCGAGAATCCCGGGACAGGGGCTTCTACGAGCAGTACTTC.

V usage is TRBV28 and J usage is TRBJ2-1; 12 bases agree with TRBD2. Germline V CDR1 and CDR2: MDHEN, SYDVKM. The CDR3 is 17 residues long. The V segment lost 5 bases and the J segment 6 bases; nucleotides outside the gene matches: 11. The CDR3 nucleotides are TGTGCCAGCAGTCCCGGACTAGCGGGGATCCCACTCAATGAGCAGTTCTTC. Translation gives CASSPGLAGIPLNEQFF.

The chain links TRBV14 to TRBJ1-4, with 9 bases matching TRBD1. In germline, CDR1 is SGHDN, CDR2 FVKESK. This CDR3 comprises 14 residues. Germline trimming cut 4 bases from V and 6 bases from J; bases unmatched to any gene: 3. CDR3 protein: CASSPDRGDEKLFF. The CDR3 nucleotides read TGTGCCAGCAGCCCCGACAGGGGGGATGAAAAACTGTTTTTT.

V is TRBV4-3 and J is TRBJ1-1; 7 bases are a match to TRBD1. Germline CDR1 is LGHNA and CDR2 is YSLEER. The CDR3 is 16 residues long. The V segment lost 0 bases and the J segment 9 bases; nucleotides outside the gene matches: 13. The CDR3 protein is CASSQDRTVGGQKAFF. The CDR3 region has the DNA TGCGCCAGCAGCCAAGATCGGACCGTAGGGGGACAGAAAGCTTTCTTT.

The rearrangement links TRBV28 to TRBJ2-7; the match to TRBD2 covers 11 bases. CDR3 length equals 16 residues. With V trimmed by 8 bases and J by 0 bases, 9 bases remained unmatched. The germline V gene has CDR1 MDHEN and CDR2 SYDVKM. CDR3 sequence reads: CASSYPTSGGSYEQYF. The CDR3 nucleotides read TGTGCCAGCTCCTACCCCACTAGCGGGGGCTCCTACGAGCAGTACTTC.

The DNA for the CDR3 is TGTGCCAGCAGCTTCACCCCCGGACAGGGTAAAGATCAGCCCCAGCATTTT. Protein sequence: CASSFTPGQGKDQPQHF. The chain uses TRBV5-5 and TRBJ1-5; 8 positions agree with TRBD1. The V gene's germline CDR1 is SGHKS and CDR2 YYEKEE (reference sequence). The CDR3 runs 17 residues. V was clipped by 2 bases and J by 5 bases; unmatched bases: 12. Combining the CDR3 with reference TRBV5-5 and TRBJ1-5 gives the whole variable domain DAGVTQSPTHLIKTRGQQVTLRCSPISGHKSVSWYQQVLGQGPQFIFQYYEKEERGRGNFPDRFSARQFPNYSSELNVNALLLGDSALYLCASSFTPGQGKDQPQHFGDGTRLSIL.

The rearrangement uses TRBV6-5 and TRBJ2-5; 11 bases fit TRBD1. Trimming took 5 bases from V and 5 from J; bases not matched to a gene: 7. The CDR3 covers 15 residues. Per germline, CDR1 MNHEY and CDR2 SVGAGI. The CDR3 nucleotides read TGTGCCAGCAGTAAGACCGGGACAGGGGGGGAGACCCAGTACTTC. Translating it yields CASSKTGTGGETQYF.

The rearrangement links TRBV10-3 to TRBJ1-5, with D hard to call. The CDR3 extends over 15 amino acids. Deletions cut 1 base from V and 7 bases from J, with 14 bases between. Germline CDR1 reads ENHRY; CDR2 reads SYGVKD. The CDR3 nucleotides read TGTGCCATCAGTGAGTGCCCCTACTCAACGCAGCCCCAGCATTTT. Translation: CAISECPYSTQPQHF.

The genes are TRBV5-6 and TRBJ2-1; D possibly corresponds to TRBD1 (5 bases). Germline CDR1 and CDR2: SGHDT and YYEEEE. The CDR3 contains 15 residues. Trimming removed 2 bases from V and 6 bases from J, with 15 bases in between. This chain's CDR3 is CASSFDSPNGNEQFF. The CDR3 DNA reads TGTGCCAGCAGCTTTGACAGCCCCAATGGCAATGAGCAGTTCTTC.

The gene calls are TRBV18 and TRBJ2-5, with D tentatively TRBD2 (6 bases). The DNA end is more similar to TRBJ2-7, so the J call may be wrong. CDR3 length: 12 amino acids. The germline CDR1 and CDR2 sequences are KGHSH and LQKENI. This chain's CDR3 is CASSPGGDEQYF. In DNA form, the CDR3 reads TGTGCCAGCTCACCCGGGGGAGACGAGCAGTACTTC.

This clone was found once. The chain has TRBV5-4 and TRBJ2-3; 8 bases are a match to TRBD1. Germline loops: CDR1 SGHNT, CDR2 YYREEE (reference sequence). The CDR3 is made up of 17 amino acids. After removal of 4 bases from V and 6 bases from J, the junction contained 16 bases not matched to a gene. CDR3 coding DNA: TGTGCCAGCAGCCCGTCCTCGGACAGGGTGAGTGATGATACGCAGTATTTT. It codes for CASSPSSDRVSDDTQYF.

V and J are TRBV14 and TRBJ2-7; D may be TRBD1 (6 bases). In germline, CDR1 is SGHDN, CDR2 FVKESK. The CDR3 length is 14 residues. Trimming pared 1 base from V and 2 bases from J, leaving 9 bases between. CDR3 DNA: TGTGCCAGCAGCCAAGGGGCAGGGGCCTACGAGCAGTACTTC. This encodes CASSQGAGAYEQYF.

V usage is TRBV29-1 and J usage is TRBJ2-7; D possibly corresponds to TRBD1 (5 bases). The germline V gene has CDR1 SQVTM and CDR2 ANQGSEA. This CDR3 region has 15 residues. Trimming cost V 2 bases and J 2 bases, with 16 bases left between them. CDR3 in DNA: TGCAGCGTTGAAATTGCAGGGCCTACGACCTACGAGCAGTACTTC. Protein: CSVEIAGPTTYEQYF.

In its sample, this clone was seen a few times. The chain recombines TRBV29-1 with TRBJ2-1; D uncertain. The CDR3 loop spans 14 amino acids. V shed 7 bases and J shed 1 base, with 14 bases lying between them. Per the germline V gene, CDR1 is SQVTM and CDR2 is ANQGSEA. The CDR3 region is CSALVPRSYNEQFF. The CDR3 nucleotides are TGCAGCGCACTGGTTCCCCGGTCCTACAATGAGCAGTTCTTC.

This sequence joins TRBV5-4 and TRBJ2-3, with 7 bases matching TRBD2. V shed 0 bases, J shed 4 bases, and the junction held 11 bases outside the gene matches. Germline V gene lookup returns CDR1 SGHNT and CDR2 YYREEE (reference sequence). The CDR3 is 17 amino acids. The CDR3 reads CASSLEGGGSSPDTQYF. The DNA for the CDR3 is TGTGCCAGCAGCTTGGAGGGCGGGGGATCTTCCCCAGATACGCAGTATTTT. Combining the CDR3 with reference TRBV5-4 and TRBJ2-3 gives the whole variable domain ETGVTQSPTHLIKTRGQQVTLRCSSQSGHNTVSWYQQALGQGPQFIFQYYREEENGRGNFPPRFSGLQFPNYSSELNVNALELDDSALYLCASSLEGGGSSPDTQYFGPGTRLTVL.

The genes are TRBV4-1 and TRBJ1-5; TRBD1 is a possible D gene (6 bases). The CDR3 consists of 13 residues. Trimming took 6 bases from V and 11 from J, leaving 17 bases between them. The V gene's germline CDR1 is MGHRA and CDR2 YSYEKL. The CDR3 sequence is CASSTRGGLAQHF. Written as DNA, the CDR3 is TGCGCCAGCAGTACAAGAGGGGGTTTGGCCCAGCATTTT.

The V gene is TRBV4-2, the J gene TRBJ1-2, with D unclear. The CDR3 extends over 16 amino acids. V lost 0 bases, J lost 1 base, and 12 bases lay in between. CDR1 is LGHNA and CDR2 is YNFKEQ in the germline V gene. Here the CDR3 reads CASSQEVGGLNYGYTF. DNA for the CDR3: TGTGCCAGCAGCCAAGAAGTGGGAGGGCTTAACTATGGCTACACCTTC.

This clone was seen only once. V usage is TRBV6-5 and J usage is TRBJ1-1; maybe TRBD1 (5 bases). The CDR3 sequence is 15 residues long. V lost 4 bases and J 0 bases, leaving 12 bases between the germline ends. Germline lookup yields CDR1 MNHEY and CDR2 SVGAGI. The CDR3 DNA follows: TGTGCCAGCAGTTCTGTCCGGGGGGTGAACACTGAAGCTTTCTTT. Protein: CASSSVRGVNTEAFF.

The CDR3 region is CASSPRTGPDYEQYF. DNA of the CDR3: TGTGCCAGCAGCCCTAGGACAGGCCCAGACTACGAGCAGTACTTC. The rearrangement links TRBV14 to TRBJ2-7; TRBD1 agrees at 7 bases. The junction had 9 bases not matched to a gene; V was cut back by 4 bases and J by 3 bases. The CDR3 spans 15 residues. Looked up from germline, CDR1 is SGHDN and CDR2 is FVKESK.

The sample holds a few counts of this clone. This rearrangement joins TRBV19 to TRBJ1-5, with D unclear. The CDR3 contains 13 residues. Germline values: CDR1 LNHDA, CDR2 SQIVND (reference sequence). V lost 10 bases and J 2 bases, leaving 12 bases between the germline ends. The CDR3 sequence: CATSRFGNQPQHF. The CDR3 DNA reads TGTGCCACCTCGAGATTTGGCAATCAGCCCCAGCATTTT.

This sequence joins TRBV28 and TRBJ2-7; D perhaps matches TRBD2 (6 bases). The germline V and J ends were trimmed by 5 bases and 4 bases, with 18 bases remaining between them. Germline CDR1 is MDHEN and CDR2 is SYDVKM. This CDR3 has 15 amino acids. CDR3: CASSPPAGRIYEQYF. CDR3 DNA sequence: TGTGCCAGCAGTCCCCCGGCCGGGAGAATTTACGAGCAGTACTTC.

The chain links TRBV4-3 to TRBJ2-2; 7 positions match TRBD1. CDR3 length: 13 residues. Per the germline V gene, CDR1 is LGHNA and CDR2 is YSLEER. V gave up 6 bases and J gave up 6 bases; unmatched junction bases: 4. The CDR3 bases are TGCGCCAGCAGACCTGACAGGGCCGGGGAGCTGTTTTTT. Protein: CASRPDRAGELFF.

This clone was found once. The genes are TRBV15 and TRBJ1-1; D is undetermined. V was shortened by 0 bases and J by 11 bases, with 16 bases between the two germline ends. There are 14 residues in the CDR3. Germline-derived CDR1 and CDR2 are LNHNV and YYDKDF (reference sequence). The CDR3 loop is CATSRDHRREEAFF. For the CDR3, the DNA is TGTGCCACCAGCAGAGATCACAGACGGGAGGAGGCTTTCTTT. The full variable domain, completed using reference TRBV15 and TRBJ1-1, is DAMVIQNPRYQVTQFGKPVTLSCSQTLNHNVMYWYQQKSSQAPKLLFHYYDKDFNNEADTPDNFQSRRPNTSFCFLDIRSPGLGDTAMYLCATSRDHRREEAFFGQGTRLTVV.